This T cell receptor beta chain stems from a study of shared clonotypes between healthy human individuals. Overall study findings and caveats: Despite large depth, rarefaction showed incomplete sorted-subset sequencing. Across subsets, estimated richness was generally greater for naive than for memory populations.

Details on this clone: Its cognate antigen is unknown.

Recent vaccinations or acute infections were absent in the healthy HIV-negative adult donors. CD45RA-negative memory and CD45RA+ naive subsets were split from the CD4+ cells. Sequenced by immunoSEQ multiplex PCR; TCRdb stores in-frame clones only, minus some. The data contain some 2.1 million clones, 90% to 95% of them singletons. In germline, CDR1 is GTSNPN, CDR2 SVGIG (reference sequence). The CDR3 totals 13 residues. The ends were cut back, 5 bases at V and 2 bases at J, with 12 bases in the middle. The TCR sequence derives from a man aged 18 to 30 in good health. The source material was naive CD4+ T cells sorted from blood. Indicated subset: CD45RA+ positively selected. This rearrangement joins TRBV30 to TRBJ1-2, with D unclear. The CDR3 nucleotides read TGTGCCTGGTCTCCAAGCCGAAACTATGGCTACACCTTC. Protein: CAWSPSRNYGYTF.